These 32 T cell receptor beta chains share one sample of origin, sequenced in a study of response to subunit inactivated influenza vaccine. Each CDR3 protein gets one entry after TCRdb re-called the RT-PCR reads with MiXCR. The table has fewer than 600,000 distinct CDR3 sequences, around 7.7% seen once; the top ten hold about an eighth. Here the sequenced sample was PBMCs from blood, taken 23 months after vaccination. These receptors all stem from a man between 50 and 69 years old who received an inactivated influenza vaccine.

This clonotype has a handful of counts. V gene TRBV6-5 combines with J gene TRBJ1-1; the D gene is possibly TRBD1 (6 bases). V was pared by 2 bases and J by 7 bases, with 14 bases between. The CDR3 totals 14 residues. Germline values: CDR1 MNHEY, CDR2 SVGAGI. The CDR3, as DNA: TGTGCCAGCAGTTACGTCGCAGGGGCCTATGAAGCTTTCTTT. It translates to CASSYVAGAYEAFF.

This clonotype showed up just a few times. The rearrangement links TRBV27 to TRBJ2-7; 9 nucleotides agree with TRBD1. J was trimmed by 4 bases and V by 5 bases; bases with no gene match: 9. This CDR3 contains 15 residues. Germline-derived CDR1 and CDR2 are MNHEY and SMNVEV (reference sequence). This chain's CDR3 is CASSLSGTGMYEQYF. CDR3 coding DNA: TGTGCCAGCAGTCTCTCTGGGACAGGGATGTACGAGCAGTACTTC.

Comments on this clonotype: A read error may be the cause here, since a much bigger clone is one base away. The V call is TRBV29-1, the J call TRBJ1-1; D uncertain. This CDR3 is 14 amino acids long. Trimming shortened V by 2 bases and J by 6 bases, and 16 bases separated the two germline ends. From germline, CDR1 is SQVTM and CDR2 ANQGSEA. The CDR3 DNA follows: TGCAGCGTTGAAAGACGTGGGGTGAAGCCTGAAGCTTTCTTT. Protein: CSVERRGVKPEAFF.

The rearrangement uses TRBV15 and TRBJ1-5; D gene ambiguous. The CDR3 runs to 15 residues. Germline CDR1 is LNHNV and CDR2 is YYDKDF (reference sequence). The V end was cut by 1 base, the J end by 3 bases, with 10 bases between. The CDR3 sequence: CATSRGQAINQPQHF. CDR3 DNA sequence: TGTGCCACCAGCAGAGGCCAGGCAATCAATCAGCCCCAGCATTTT. Combining the CDR3 with reference TRBV15 and TRBJ1-5 gives the whole variable domain DAMVIQNPRYQVTQFGKPVTLSCSQTLNHNVMYWYQQKSSQAPKLLFHYYDKDFNNEADTPDNFQSRRPNTSFCFLDIRSPGLGDTAMYLCATSRGQAINQPQHFGDGTRLSIL.

This clonotype appeared a few times. This chain joins TRBV6-1 and TRBJ1-5; the match to TRBD1 covers 7 bases. Trimming took 6 bases from V and 0 from J; bases not matched to a gene: 14. Per germline, CDR1 MNHNS and CDR2 SASEGT. The CDR3 runs 18 residues. CDR3 sequence (DNA): TGTGCCAGCAGCTCCGACAGGGTAGCGGCATATAGCAATCAGCCCCAGCATTTT. The encoded protein is CASSSDRVAAYSNQPQHF.

This clonotype occurred many times. The chain has TRBV20-1 and TRBJ1-1; the D is unclear. The germline CDR1 and CDR2 sequences are DFQATT and SNEGSKA (reference sequence). The CDR3 is 14 residues long. The V end lost 1 base, the J end lost 7 bases, and 16 bases lay between the germline ends. CDR3 nucleotide sequence: TGCAGTGCTAGAGTTAGGTCCCTGTTGGGTGAAGCTTTCTTT. It is translated as CSARVRSLLGEAFF.

This clonotype showed up just a few times. This sequence joins TRBV15 and TRBJ1-1; D gene ambiguous. This CDR3 is built from 15 residues. V was pared by 0 bases and J by 4 bases, with 12 bases between. CDR1 and CDR2 (germline): LNHNV, YYDKDF (reference sequence). Here the CDR3 DNA reads TGTGCCACCAGCAGAGACCTGGGCGTGACCACTGAAGCTTTCTTT. The encoded protein is CATSRDLGVTTEAFF.

This clonotype appeared a few times. The chain couples TRBV11-2 to TRBJ2-7; D may be TRBD2 (5 bases). The CDR3 covers 13 residues. The ends were cut back, 1 base at V and 3 bases at J, with 7 bases in the middle. Germline CDR1 reads SGHAT; CDR2 reads FQNNGV. The CDR3 sequence: CASSLGLIYEQYF. The CDR3 DNA sequence: TGTGCCAGCAGCTTAGGACTAATCTACGAGCAGTACTTC.

V usage is TRBV5-5 and J usage is TRBJ2-3; the match to TRBD1 covers 7 bases. The germline CDR1 and CDR2 sequences are SGHKS and YYEKEE (reference sequence). Trimming cost V 3 bases and J 4 bases; bases outside gene matches: 11. The CDR3 length is 16 residues. The CDR3 reads CASSSRDSEYPDTQYF. The CDR3 DNA follows: TGTGCCAGCAGCTCCCGGGACAGCGAGTATCCAGATACGCAGTATTTT.

The table lists this clonotype with many counts. The chain uses TRBV20-1 and TRBJ2-7; 7 bases agree with TRBD1. J was trimmed by 3 bases and V by 6 bases; bases with no gene match: 11. The germline CDR1 and CDR2 sequences are DFQATT and SNEGSKA (reference sequence). The CDR3 is made up of 14 amino acids. Written as DNA, the CDR3 is TGCAGTGCCCCCTCACCGGGACAGTTCTACGAGCAGTACTTC. This translates into CSAPSPGQFYEQYF.

Many counts were recorded for this clonotype. This rearrangement joins TRBV24-1 to TRBJ2-7; D unresolved. In germline, CDR1 is KGHDR, CDR2 SFDVKD. With 4 bases removed from V and 7 bases from J, the gap between germline ends came to 13 bases. This CDR3 has 13 amino acids. The CDR3 DNA follows: TGTGCCACCAGTGACGGAAGGTTTAGTGAGCAGTACTTC. It is translated as CATSDGRFSEQYF.

This clonotype occurred a few times. This chain uses TRBV11-2 with TRBJ2-1, with TRBD1 identical over 7 bases. J gave up 8 bases and V 5 bases, and 9 bases lay outside the gene matches. Germline CDR1 reads SGHAT; CDR2 reads FQNNGV. The CDR3 is made up of 14 amino acids. This CDR3 is CASSPLRGRHEQFF. The CDR3 DNA reads as TGTGCCAGCAGCCCCCTTAGGGGGCGGCATGAGCAGTTCTTC.

This clonotype was counted ten times or more. V gene TRBV12-3 or TRBV12-4 combines with J gene TRBJ2-2, with D perhaps matching TRBD1 or TRBD2 (5 bases each). The CDR3 is 13 amino acids. V was shortened by 11 bases and J by 0 bases, with 10 bases between the two germline ends. CDR3 DNA sequence: TGTGCCGTACGGGGCCCGAACACCGGGGAGCTGTTTTTT. Amino acids: CAVRGPNTGELFF.

This clonotype was recorded many times. V and J are TRBV4-2 and TRBJ1-3; perhaps TRBD1 as D (6 bases). With 1 base removed from V and 3 bases from J, the gap between germline ends came to 10 bases. There are 15 residues in the CDR3. CDR1 LGHNA and CDR2 YNFKEQ come from the germline V gene. CDR3 in amino acids: CASSQVARGGNTIYF. CDR3 DNA: TGTGCCAGCAGCCAAGTCGCCAGGGGTGGAAACACCATATATTTT.

This chain joins TRBV10-3 and TRBJ2-1; the match to TRBD2 covers 11 bases. The CDR3 totals 18 residues. The ends lost 3 bases at V and 3 bases at J; junction bases unmatched: 10. CDR1 ENHRY and CDR2 SYGVKD come from the germline V gene. The CDR3 loop is CAISDFSGGALIYNEQFF. The CDR3 DNA is TGTGCCATCAGTGATTTTAGCGGGGGGGCCTTGATCTACAATGAGCAGTTCTTC.

The table lists this clonotype with many counts. J is TRBJ2-2 and V is TRBV4-2, with a tentative D call TRBD1 (6 bases). Germline V gene lookup returns CDR1 LGHNA and CDR2 YNFKEQ. The V and J ends lost 0 bases and 6 bases respectively, with 8 bases between them. This CDR3 contains 14 residues. CDR3: CASSQDRTAGELFF. CDR3 in DNA: TGTGCCAGCAGCCAAGATAGGACAGCCGGGGAGCTGTTTTTT.

This clonotype has at least ten counts. The chain joins TRBV5-1 to TRBJ2-1; TRBD2 matches 12 bases. The V segment lost 0 bases and the J segment 8 bases; nucleotides outside the gene matches: 9. This CDR3 has 17 amino acids. Germline CDR1 is SGHRS and CDR2 is YFSETQ. The CDR3 nucleotides read TGCGCCAGCAGCTTGGTGATGACTAGCGGGAGAGGGGATGAGCAGTTCTTC. Amino acid sequence: CASSLVMTSGRGDEQFF.

This clonotype came up a few times. The rearrangement uses TRBV29-1 and TRBJ2-1, with 7 bases aligning to TRBD2. The CDR3 has 12 amino acids. The germline V gene encodes CDR1 SQVTM and CDR2 ANQGSEA. Unmatched junction bases numbered 9, after V lost 7 bases and J lost 9 bases. In DNA form, the CDR3 reads TGCAGCGCAGGACTAGTAGGTCTTGAGCAGTTCTTC. It translates to CSAGLVGLEQFF.

V usage is TRBV18 and J usage is TRBJ2-2, with 8 bases identical to TRBD2. V gave up 2 bases and J gave up 5 bases; unmatched junction bases: 7. CDR3 length: 16 amino acids. CDR1 KGHSH and CDR2 LQKENI come from the germline V gene. For the CDR3, the DNA is TGTGCCAGCTCACCAAGGGGACTAGAAGGAACCGGGGAGCTGTTTTTT. It translates to CASSPRGLEGTGELFF.

This clonotype was recorded many times. The V and J genes are TRBV12-3 or TRBV12-4 and TRBJ2-1; the D gene is possibly TRBD1 (6 bases). The CDR3 covers 13 residues. V lost 6 bases and J 6 bases, leaving 12 bases between the germline ends. In DNA, the CDR3 is TGTGCCAGCAGAAACAGGGCGGTCAATGAGCAGTTCTTC. This codes for CASRNRAVNEQFF.

The J gene is TRBJ2-2, the V gene TRBV4-1, with 12 bases that match TRBD1. CDR1 is MGHRA, CDR2 YSYEKL, per germline. The CDR3 length is 16 residues. V shed 4 bases, J shed 6 bases, and the junction held 6 bases outside the gene matches. This CDR3 is CASSRRDRGLAGELFF. In DNA form, the CDR3 reads TGCGCCAGCAGCCGCCGGGACAGGGGGCTCGCCGGGGAGCTGTTTTTT.

Many counts were recorded for this clonotype. The J gene is TRBJ2-3, the V gene TRBV10-1; 7 nucleotides match TRBD2. CDR3 length equals 15 residues. Germline assignment: CDR1 WNHNN and CDR2 SYGVQD (reference sequence). The ends lost 6 bases at V and 0 bases at J; junction bases unmatched: 6. CDR3 sequence: CASRESGTSTDTQYF. DNA for the CDR3: TGCGCCAGCAGAGAGAGCGGGACCAGCACAGATACGCAGTATTTT.

This clonotype came up many times. The V gene is TRBV6-2 or TRBV6-3, the J gene TRBJ1-1; 8 bases fit TRBD1. The J segment lost 5 bases and the V segment lost 6 bases, leaving 11 bases of the junction unmatched. This CDR3 has 15 amino acids. Germline V gene data show CDR1 as MNHEY and CDR2 as SVGEGT. CDR3 nucleotide sequence: TGTGCCAGCAGGGGGACAGGTAATGGATCTACTGAAGCTTTCTTT. Translated, it gives CASRGTGNGSTEAFF.

The V call is TRBV18, the J call TRBJ2-7, with a possible D match to TRBD1 (5 bases). Germline V gene data show CDR1 as KGHSH and CDR2 as LQKENI. The CDR3 contains 14 residues. Trimming left V 6 bases short and J 5 bases short, with 17 bases between. The CDR3 coding sequence is TGTGCCAGCTCCTCCAGTGCAGGGTCCCACGAGCAGTACTTC. As protein: CASSSSAGSHEQYF.

This clonotype turned up a few times. The chain couples TRBV27 to TRBJ2-2; tentative D call: TRBD2 (6 bases). In germline, CDR1 is MNHEY, CDR2 SMNVEV (reference sequence). V lost 6 bases and J lost 3, with 11 bases in between. This CDR3 is built from 14 residues. The CDR3 coding sequence is TGTGCCAGCAGAAAGGGGACTTACACCGGGGAGCTGTTTTTT. Amino acids: CASRKGTYTGELFF.

This clonotype was recorded a few times. The chain carries TRBV20-1 and TRBJ2-1, with D unclear. Trimming removed 4 bases at V and 0 bases at J, with 7 bases between. CDR3 length equals 13 residues. The germline gives CDR1 DFQATT, CDR2 SNEGSKA (reference sequence). The CDR3 bases are TGCAGTGCTACAACTCGCTCCTACAATGAGCAGTTCTTC. Amino acid sequence: CSATTRSYNEQFF.

The J gene is TRBJ2-7, the V gene TRBV28, with 7 positions matching TRBD2. The CDR3 totals 15 residues. J was trimmed by 4 bases and V by 6 bases; bases with no gene match: 12. Germline CDR1 is MDHEN and CDR2 is SYDVKM. The CDR3 reads CASRLTVTSVYEQYF. For the CDR3, the DNA is TGTGCCAGCAGATTAACGGTAACTAGCGTGTACGAGCAGTACTTC. The full variable domain, with the rest looked up from reference TRBV28 and TRBJ2-7, is DVKVTQSSRYLVKRTGEKVFLECVQDMDHENMFWYRQDPGLGLRLIYFSYDVKMKEKGDIPEGYSVSREKKERFSLILESASTNQTSMYLCASRLTVTSVYEQYFGPGTRLTVT.

The sample holds a few counts of this clonotype. The gene calls are TRBV10-3 and TRBJ2-7, with TRBD1 identical over 7 bases. This CDR3 region has 13 residues. Looked up from germline, CDR1 is ENHRY and CDR2 is SYGVKD. The V gene end was trimmed by 5 bases and the J gene end by 5 bases; junction bases not matched to a gene: 6. CDR3 sequence (DNA): TGTGCCATCAGTACAGGGGTAAGGGACGAGCAGTACTTC. Its protein is CAISTGVRDEQYF.

CDR3 amino acids: CASSSDRTRGQPQHF. The CDR3 DNA is TGTGCCAGCAGCTCAGACAGGACCCGGGGTCAGCCCCAGCATTTT. The gene calls are TRBV7-2 and TRBJ1-5, with D tentatively TRBD1 (6 bases). This CDR3 is built from 15 residues. Germline V gene lookup returns CDR1 SGHTA and CDR2 FQGNSA. Trimming removed 4 bases from V and 6 bases from J, with 16 bases in between.

This clonotype came up a few times. V usage is TRBV6-2 or TRBV6-3 and J usage is TRBJ1-1; no clear D gene. The CDR3 spans 14 residues. The germline V gene has CDR1 MNHEY and CDR2 SVGEGT. Trimming shortened V by 0 bases and J by 1 base, and 6 bases separated the two germline ends. Written as DNA, the CDR3 is TGTGCCAGCAGTTACTCGATTCCGAACACTGAAGCTTTCTTT. As protein: CASSYSIPNTEAFF.

This clonotype has only a few counts. CDR3 bases: TGTGCCAGCAGCACCGGGCCCAGCTCCTACGAGCAGTACTTC. As protein: CASSTGPSSYEQYF. The chain recombines TRBV25-1 with TRBJ2-7; D uncertain. The germline V gene encodes CDR1 MGHDK and CDR2 SYGVNS. The CDR3 sequence is 14 residues long. V was pared by 6 bases and J by 0 bases, with 12 bases between.

This clonotype occurred a few times. V is TRBV20-1 and J is TRBJ2-7; TRBD1 or TRBD2 may be the D gene (5 bases each). V was pared by 4 bases and J by 6 bases, with 13 bases between. CDR3 length: 12 residues. The germline V gene encodes CDR1 DFQATT and CDR2 SNEGSKA (reference sequence). CDR3 in amino acids: CSANRGESEQYF. The DNA for the CDR3 is TGCAGTGCTAATCGAGGGGAGAGCGAGCAGTACTTC.